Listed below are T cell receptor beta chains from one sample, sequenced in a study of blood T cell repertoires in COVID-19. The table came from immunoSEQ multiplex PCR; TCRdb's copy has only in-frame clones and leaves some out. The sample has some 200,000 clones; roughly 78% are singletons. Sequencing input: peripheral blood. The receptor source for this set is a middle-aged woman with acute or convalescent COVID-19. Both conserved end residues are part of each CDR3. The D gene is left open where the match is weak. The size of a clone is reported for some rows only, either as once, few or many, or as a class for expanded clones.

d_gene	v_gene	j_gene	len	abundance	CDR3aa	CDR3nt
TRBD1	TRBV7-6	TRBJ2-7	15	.	CASSLAGGQGAEQYF	TGTGCCAGCAGCTTAGCGGGGGGACAGGGGGCCGAGCAGTACTTC
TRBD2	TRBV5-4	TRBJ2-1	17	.	CASSSPSGLAAVNEQFF	TGTGCCAGCAGCTCACCGTCCGGACTAGCGGCAGTCAATGAGCAGTTCTTC
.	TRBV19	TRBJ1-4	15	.	CATMGPERANEKLFF	TGTGCCACCATGGGGCCAGAAAGGGCTAATGAAAAACTGTTTTTT
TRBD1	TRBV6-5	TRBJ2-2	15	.	CASRGRTGWTGELFF	TGTGCCAGCAGGGGCCGGACAGGGTGGACCGGGGAGCTGTTTTTT
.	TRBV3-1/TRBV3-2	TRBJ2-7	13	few	CASSPRQVYEQYF	TGTGCCAGCAGCCCGCGACAGGTCTACGAGCAGTACTTC
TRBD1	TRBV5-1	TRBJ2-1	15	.	CASRQGTASYNEQFF	TGCGCCAGCAGACAGGGGACCGCGTCGTACAATGAGCAGTTCTTC
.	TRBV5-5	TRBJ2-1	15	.	CASSSGRANYNEQFF	TGTGCCAGCAGCTCCGGCAGGGCCAACTACAATGAGCAGTTCTTC
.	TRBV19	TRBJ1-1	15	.	CASSIRGLDNTEAFF	TGTGCCAGTAGTATACGCGGGCTCGATAACACTGAAGCTTTCTTT
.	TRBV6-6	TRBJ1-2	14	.	CASRASQSGYGYTF	TGTGCCAGCAGAGCCTCGCAATCGGGCTATGGCTACACCTTC
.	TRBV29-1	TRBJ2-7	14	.	CSVEGTGHSYEQYF	TGCAGCGTTGAGGGTACAGGGCACTCCTACGAGCAGTACTTC
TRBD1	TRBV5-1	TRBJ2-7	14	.	CASSSGTGYYEQYF	TGCGCCAGCAGCTCCGGGACAGGGTACTACGAGCAGTACTTC
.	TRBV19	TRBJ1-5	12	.	CASGGPNQPQHF	TGTGCCAGTGGTGGGCCTAATCAGCCCCAGCATTTT
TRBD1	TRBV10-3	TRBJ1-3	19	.	CAISGQGATALNSGNTIYF	TGTGCCATCAGCGGACAGGGGGCGACAGCCTTAAACTCTGGAAACACCATATATTTT
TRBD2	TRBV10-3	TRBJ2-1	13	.	CASGTSDYNEQFF	TGTGCCTCCGGGACTAGCGACTACAATGAGCAGTTCTTC
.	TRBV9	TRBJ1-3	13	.	CASSVGSGNTIYF	TGTGCCAGCAGCGTAGGGAGTGGAAACACCATATATTTT
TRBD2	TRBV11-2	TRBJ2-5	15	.	CASSSTSGRSETQYF	TGTGCCAGCAGCTCGACTAGCGGGAGATCGGAGACCCAGTACTTC
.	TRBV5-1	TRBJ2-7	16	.	CASRTVAGHGPYEQYF	TGCGCCAGCCGCACTGTGGCAGGACATGGGCCCTACGAGCAGTACTTC
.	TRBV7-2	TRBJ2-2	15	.	CASSAHRGDTGELFF	TGTGCCAGCAGCGCACACCGGGGAGACACCGGGGAGCTGTTTTTT
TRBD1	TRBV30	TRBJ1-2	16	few	CAWNPWVAGGIYGYTF	TGTGCCTGGAACCCTTGGGTGGCAGGGGGTATCTATGGCTACACCTTC
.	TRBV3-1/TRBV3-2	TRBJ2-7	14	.	CASSQDPGPWEQYF	TGTGCCAGCAGCCAAGATCCAGGGCCCTGGGAGCAGTACTTC